Shown below are 28 T cell receptor beta chains from a single sample sequenced in a study of T cells in Graves' hyperthyroidism and ophthalmopathy. TCR beta CDR3 regions were amplified from RNA. When the TCR CDR3 underwent first-round RT-PCR, the HTBI primer set was used. TCRdb re-called the multiplex PCR reads through MiXCR, storing one row per CDR3 protein. The repertoire holds roughly 800,000 distinct CDR3 sequences, with more than 30% as singletons. The sample taken for sequencing was blood. These receptors all come from a man aged 18 to 29 with Graves' hyperthyroidism.

This clonotype was found a few times. V and J are TRBV29-1 and TRBJ2-5; 7 bases map to TRBD1. CDR3 length equals 14 residues. Trimming at V came to 6 bases and at J to 2 bases, leaving 9 bases not matched to a gene. The germline V gene has CDR1 SQVTM and CDR2 ANQGSEA. CDR3 sequence (DNA): TGCAGCGTGAGCACGGACAGGCCACAAGAGACCCAGTACTTC. Translation gives CSVSTDRPQETQYF.

About this clonotype itself: A much more abundant neighbour one base away suggests this may be a read error. This rearrangement joins TRBV19 to TRBJ1-6, with D maybe TRBD1 (5 bases). With 1 base removed from V and 10 bases from J, the gap between germline ends came to 11 bases. Germline V gene lookup returns CDR1 LNHDA and CDR2 SQIVND (reference sequence). CDR3 length: 14 residues. CDR3 bases: TGTGCCAGTAGTATAGTACAGGATGGGTCACCCCTCCACTTT. Residues: CASSIVQDGSPLHF.

This clonotype appeared many times. The genes are TRBV7-2 and TRBJ2-5; TRBD1 matches 9 bases. With 4 bases clipped from V and 2 bases from J, the junction kept 5 bases outside the gene matches. The germline CDR1 and CDR2 sequences are SGHTA and FQGNSA. The CDR3 runs to 15 residues. The CDR3 reads CASSSGTGPQETQYF. CDR3 nucleotide sequence: TGTGCCAGCAGCTCCGGGACAGGGCCACAAGAGACCCAGTACTTC.

The rearrangement uses TRBV15 and TRBJ2-5; perhaps TRBD2 as D (6 bases). CDR1 and CDR2 (germline): LNHNV, YYDKDF (reference sequence). V shed 5 bases and J shed 9 bases, with 13 bases lying between them. The CDR3 totals 12 residues. DNA for the CDR3: TGTGCCACCAGCGATAGACGCGGGGCCCAGTACTTC. It yields the protein CATSDRRGAQYF.

The CDR3 DNA reads TGTGCCAGTAGTACGAACTGGTGGCTAGCGGCCTCTGGGGCCAACGTCCTGACTTTC. Its protein product is CASSTNWWLAASGANVLTF. V and J are TRBV19 and TRBJ2-6; 7 positions agree with TRBD2. Germline loops: CDR1 LNHDA, CDR2 SQIVND (reference sequence). The CDR3 length is 19 residues. The J segment lost 0 bases and the V segment lost 4 bases, leaving 12 bases of the junction unmatched.

Of note for this clonotype: A much larger clone differs by one base, so this may be a read error. The chain couples TRBV29-1 to TRBJ2-7; 12 nucleotides match TRBD2. V lost 7 bases to trimming and J lost 11 bases; unmatched junction nucleotides: 6. Germline CDR1 SQVTM, CDR2 ANQGSEA. The CDR3 loop spans 11 amino acids. The CDR3: CSGLAGGGEYF. CDR3 coding DNA: TGCAGCGGGCTAGCGGGAGGGGGCGAGTACTTC.

Concerning this clonotype itself: Germline is not matched at one junction end, which may reflect a read error. CDR3: CASSGTPLAF. CDR3 DNA: TGTGCCAGCAGCGGGACCCCCTTAGCGTTC. The genes are TRBV5-6 and TRBJ2-5; D is tentatively TRBD1 or TRBD2 (5 bases each). The CDR3 contains 10 residues. Germline V gene lookup returns CDR1 SGHDT and CDR2 YYEEEE.

This clonotype was seen a handful of times. J is TRBJ2-7 and V is TRBV5-1; a possible D gene is TRBD2 (5 bases). This CDR3 has 15 residues. V lost 3 bases, J lost 9 bases, and 22 bases lay in between. Germline lookup yields CDR1 SGHRS and CDR2 YFSETQ. The CDR3 DNA is TGCGCCAGCAGCTCCCAGGCGGGTTCTACTCCTGGGCAGTACTTC. It yields the protein CASSSQAGSTPGQYF.

Of note for this clonotype: One base away lies a much larger clone, so this may be a sequencing read error. The chain uses TRBV2 and TRBJ2-7; either TRBD1 or TRBD2 may supply D (5 bases each). Germline CDR1 reads SNHLY; CDR2 reads FYNNEI. V lost 7 bases to trimming and J lost 6 bases, with 10 bases between them. The CDR3 runs to 11 residues. The CDR3 DNA reads TGTGCCAGCAACGGGGACCGCGAGCAGTACTTC. Translating gives CASNGDREQYF. Full variable domain (rest looked up from reference TRBV2 and TRBJ2-7): EPEVTQTPSHQVTQMGQEVILRCVPISNHLYFYWYRQILGQKVEFLVSFYNNEISEKSEIFDDQFSVERPDGSNFTLKIRSTKLEDSAMYFCASNGDREQYFGPGTRLTVT.

This chain joins TRBV7-9 and TRBJ1-2; D gene unclear. This CDR3 has 15 amino acids. Trimming took off 5 bases at V and 0 bases at J, with 13 bases between the two ends. In germline, CDR1 is SEHNR, CDR2 FQNEAQ (reference sequence). CDR3 in DNA: TGTGCCAGCAGCAAAGATGTGGGAGCTAACTATGGCTACACCTTC. It yields the protein CASSKDVGANYGYTF.

This chain uses TRBV10-3 with TRBJ2-3; 7 bases are shared with TRBD1. Germline V gene data show CDR1 as ENHRY and CDR2 as SYGVKD. This CDR3 contains 17 residues. After removal of 2 bases from V and 5 bases from J, the junction contained 13 bases not matched to a gene. The CDR3 loop is CAISEAISGGSIDTQYF. The CDR3 DNA reads TGTGCCATCAGTGAGGCCATCTCAGGGGGTAGTATAGATACGCAGTATTTT.

This clonotype showed up just a few times. The V call is TRBV9, the J call TRBJ2-2, with TRBD2 as a possible D gene (6 bases). Germline V CDR1 and CDR2: SGDLS, YYNGEE. This CDR3 comprises 16 residues. Trimming left V 0 bases short and J 4 bases short, with 13 bases between. CDR3 sequence reads: CASSVAGLGGTGELFF. As DNA, the CDR3 is TGTGCCAGCAGCGTAGCTGGCTTGGGGGGCACCGGGGAGCTGTTTTTT.

The V and J genes are TRBV5-6 and TRBJ1-1; no definite D call. The CDR3 is 14 residues long. Trimming shortened V by 5 bases and J by 0 bases, and 11 bases separated the two germline ends. Germline values: CDR1 SGHDT, CDR2 YYEEEE. The chain's CDR3 is CASRQGRLNTEAFF. The CDR3 coding sequence is TGTGCCAGCAGGCAAGGACGGCTGAACACTGAAGCTTTCTTT. Combining the CDR3 with reference TRBV5-6 and TRBJ1-1 gives the whole variable domain DAGVTQSPTHLIKTRGQQVTLRCSPKSGHDTVSWYQQALGQGPQFIFQYYEEEERQRGNFPDRFSGHQFPNYSSELNVNALLLGDSALYLCASRQGRLNTEAFFGQGTRLTVV.

This rearrangement joins TRBV5-5 to TRBJ2-7; the D gene is possibly TRBD2 (5 bases). The germline V and J ends were trimmed by 3 bases and 2 bases, with 21 bases remaining between them. CDR1 and CDR2 from the germline V gene are SGHKS and YYEKEE (reference sequence). CDR3 size: 17 residues. The CDR3 protein is CASSSPEVGGKAYEQYF. The DNA for the CDR3 is TGTGCCAGCAGCTCCCCCGAAGTAGGAGGAAAGGCCTACGAGCAGTACTTC.

The CDR3 loop is CASSESLDTEAFF. The CDR3 bases are TGTGCCAGCAGCGAGTCCTTGGACACTGAAGCTTTCTTT. This sequence joins TRBV2 and TRBJ1-1; no reliable D call. CDR1 is SNHLY and CDR2 is FYNNEI in the germline V gene. Trimming cost V 6 bases and J 3 bases, with 11 bases left between them. This CDR3 has 13 amino acids.

V and J are TRBV7-2 and TRBJ2-5; a weak D match, TRBD2 (6 bases). Trimming shortened V by 1 base and J by 0 bases, and 15 bases separated the two germline ends. There are 17 residues in the CDR3. Per germline, CDR1 SGHTA and CDR2 FQGNSA. The DNA of the CDR3 is TGTGCCAGCAGCTTAGGGGGCGGGACGCCGTACCAAGAGACCCAGTACTTC. Amino acids: CASSLGGGTPYQETQYF. Combining the CDR3 with reference TRBV7-2 and TRBJ2-5 gives the whole variable domain GAGVSQSPSNKVTEKGKDVELRCDPISGHTALYWYRQSLGQGLEFLIYFQGNSAPDKSGLPSDRFSAERTGGSVSTLTIQRTQQEDSAVYLCASSLGGGTPYQETQYFGPGTRLLVL.

The table lists this clonotype with a few counts. This chain connects TRBV4-3 to TRBJ1-2, with no clear D. V was pared by 1 base and J by 2 bases, with 11 bases between. In germline, CDR1 is LGHNA, CDR2 YSLEER. The CDR3 runs to 15 residues. CDR3 sequence (DNA): TGCGCCAGCAGCCAAGGAGGCAGCGGAAACTATGGCTACACCTTC. It encodes CASSQGGSGNYGYTF.

The V gene is TRBV7-2, the J gene TRBJ1-2; 7 bases line up with TRBD1. V dropped 3 bases and J dropped 3; count of bases not matched to a gene: 7. The CDR3 has 15 residues. Germline values: CDR1 SGHTA, CDR2 FQGNSA. As DNA, the CDR3 is TGTGCCAGCAGCTTTGTGAACAGGGGCGACTATGGCTACACCTTC. This gives the protein CASSFVNRGDYGYTF.

Ten or more counts support this clonotype. In nucleotides, the CDR3 is TGTGCCAGCAGCCCCCCGGGACAGGGGGTCAATGGCTACACCTTC. Translation: CASSPPGQGVNGYTF. V is TRBV7-9 and J is TRBJ1-2; 11 bases agree with TRBD1. This CDR3 region has 15 residues. Germline V lookup: CDR1 SEHNR, CDR2 FQNEAQ (reference sequence). V shed 5 bases and J 6 bases; nucleotides not matched to a gene: 8. Full variable domain (missing parts from reference TRBV7-9 and TRBJ1-2): DTGVSQNPRHKITKRGQNVTFRCDPISEHNRLYWYRQTLGQGPEFLTYFQNEAQLEKSRLLSDRFSAERPKGSFSTLEIQRTEQGDSAMYLCASSPPGQGVNGYTFGSGTRLTVV.

This chain connects TRBV4-2 to TRBJ2-2; D is unclear. The germline V and J ends were trimmed by 1 base and 3 bases, with 9 bases remaining between them. This CDR3 comprises 15 residues. Looked up from germline, CDR1 is LGHNA and CDR2 is YNFKEQ. The CDR3, as DNA: TGTGCCAGCAGCCAAGCGGCTTCTCACACCGGGGAGCTGTTTTTT. This encodes CASSQAASHTGELFF.

This rearrangement joins TRBV4-1 to TRBJ2-5; 12 positions agree with TRBD1. The CDR3 consists of 17 residues. J gave up 4 bases and V 1 base, and 7 bases lay outside the gene matches. Germline CDR1 MGHRA, CDR2 YSYEKL. CDR3 nucleotides: TGCGCCAGCAGCCAAGCCCCCCCGGGACAGGGGGCAGAGACCCAGTACTTC. This encodes CASSQAPPGQGAETQYF.

The chain employs TRBV19 and TRBJ2-5; D uncertain. V was pared by 7 bases and J by 5 bases, with 5 bases between. The CDR3 runs to 10 residues. CDR1 LNHDA and CDR2 SQIVND come from the germline V gene (reference sequence). CDR3 sequence (DNA): TGTGCCAGTATGTGGGAGACCCAGTACTTC. Protein sequence: CASMWETQYF.

This clonotype was seen a handful of times. CDR3: CASSWGTGLNEKLFF. For the CDR3, the DNA is TGTGCCAGCAGCTGGGGGACAGGCCTTAATGAAAAACTGTTTTTT. This chain links TRBV7-9 with TRBJ1-4; TRBD1 agrees at 8 bases. The CDR3 is 15 residues long. Germline CDR1 and CDR2: SEHNR and FQNEAQ (reference sequence). V lost 4 bases and J lost 4; bases outside the gene matches: 5. Full variable domain (remainder filled in from reference TRBV7-9 and TRBJ1-4): DTGVSQNPRHKITKRGQNVTFRCDPISEHNRLYWYRQTLGQGPEFLTYFQNEAQLEKSRLLSDRFSAERPKGSFSTLEIQRTEQGDSAMYLCASSWGTGLNEKLFFGSGTQLSVL.

The chain employs TRBV6-5 and TRBJ1-3; the D gene is possibly TRBD1 (5 bases). The ends were cut back, 8 bases at V and 0 bases at J, with 11 bases in the middle. The CDR3 consists of 14 residues. Germline V gene sequence: CDR1 MNHEY, CDR2 SVGAGI. Written as DNA, the CDR3 is TGTGCCAGCGCGCAGGGTCTCTCTGGAAACACCATATATTTT. It specifies CASAQGLSGNTIYF.

For this clonotype: One end of the junction varies from germline; a read error may be responsible. The V and J genes are TRBV7-8 and TRBJ2-5; tentatively, D is TRBD2 (7 bases). This CDR3 contains 14 residues. Germline loops: CDR1 SGHVS, CDR2 FQNEAQ. As DNA, the CDR3 is TGTGCCAGCAGCCCCAACAGGGAGGGGGAGACCCAGTGCTTC. Amino acids: CASSPNREGETQCF. Full variable domain (remainder filled in from reference TRBV7-8 and TRBJ2-5): GAGVSQSPRYKVAKRGQDVALRCDPISGHVSLFWYQQALGQGPEFLTYFQNEAQLDKSGLPSDRFFAERPEGSVSTLKIQRTQQEDSAVYLCASSPNREGETQCFGPGTRLLVL.

This clonotype was counted only a few times. The rearrangement links TRBV12-3 or TRBV12-4 to TRBJ1-6; 7 positions match TRBD1. Trimming at V came to 3 bases and at J to 8 bases, leaving 4 bases not matched to a gene. The CDR3 is 14 residues long. DNA for the CDR3: TGTGCCAGCAGTTTCGAGGGGGCCCATTCACCCCTCCACTTT. Protein sequence: CASSFEGAHSPLHF.

The chain recombines TRBV7-2 with TRBJ2-7; D unresolved. In germline, CDR1 is SGHTA, CDR2 FQGNSA. V gave up 1 base and J gave up 6 bases, with 10 bases separating them. The CDR3 sequence is 13 residues long. The CDR3 coding sequence is TGTGCCAGCAGCTTAGTACTCAGGACCGAGCAGTACTTC. This encodes CASSLVLRTEQYF.

J is TRBJ1-1 and V is TRBV12-3 or TRBV12-4; 10 nucleotides line up with TRBD1. Trimming removed 5 bases from V and 3 bases from J; junction bases left unmatched: 6. The length of the CDR3 is 15 residues. CDR3 in amino acids: CASSPMGQGHTEAFF. The CDR3 DNA follows: TGTGCCAGCAGTCCAATGGGACAGGGGCACACTGAAGCTTTCTTT.